One T cell receptor beta chain is described in this entry. Its antigen is as yet unknown. This entry belongs to a study of response to subunit inactivated influenza vaccine. Whole-study findings and limits: Each seasonal influenza vaccination recruits few new T cells, the authors suggested.

V was clipped by 6 bases and J by 4 bases; unmatched bases: 11. Germline lookup yields CDR1 MNHNS and CDR2 SASEGT. The CDR3 runs 15 residues. Via MiXCR, TCRdb re-called the RT-PCR reads, giving one row per CDR3 protein. The sample consists of under 200,000 distinct CDR3 sequences, approximately 12% of them appearing once. The chain employs TRBV6-1 and TRBJ2-7; 8 nucleotides line up with TRBD2. The sequence was collected from a man between 45 and 75 years old who received an inactivated influenza vaccine. The source was CD8+ T cells sorted from PBMCs, collected approximately 25 months after vaccination. The CDR3 DNA is TGTGCCAGCAGCCCCCCGGGAGGGGGTCCATACGAGCAGTACTTC. Translating it yields CASSPPGGGPYEQYF.